These 5 T cell receptor beta chains originate from one sample sequenced in a study of CD8 T cells in ankylosing spondylitis. From the 5' RACE reads, TCRdb called clonotypes with MiXCR, one entry per CDR3 protein. Counted here are 350,000 to 400,000 distinct CDR3 sequences, approximately 20% occurring once; the ten biggest clones make up around 12%. The sample consisted of blood, either unsorted or a sorted T cell fraction (not recorded which). These receptors all come from a male donor with ankylosing spondylitis or in good health (not recorded which).

This clonotype was observed at least ten times. As DNA, the CDR3 is TGTGCCAGCAGTTTGGGGTTTACTGAAGCTTTCTTT. It yields the protein CASSLGFTEAFF. The chain uses TRBV12-3 or TRBV12-4 and TRBJ1-1; D ambiguous. The CDR3 extends over 12 amino acids. The V end was cut by 3 bases, the J end by 5 bases, with 7 bases between.

This clonotype was seen more than once but under ten times. The V and J genes are TRBV27 and TRBJ2-7, with D possibly TRBD1 on 5 matching bases. The CDR3 length is 14 residues. The V gene's germline CDR1 is MNHEY and CDR2 SMNVEV (reference sequence). V lost 5 bases and J lost 6, with 17 bases in between. CDR3 region: CASSRVGSGREQYF. DNA of the CDR3: TGTGCCAGCAGTCGAGTTGGGTCAGGGCGCGAGCAGTACTTC.

This clonotype has at least ten counts. The chain uses TRBV12-3 or TRBV12-4 and TRBJ2-5, with D maybe TRBD1 (5 bases). The CDR3 loop spans 12 amino acids. Trimming removed 1 base from V and 5 bases from J, with 5 bases in between. The CDR3 DNA sequence: TGTGCCAGCAGTTTAGAGGGGGAGACCCAGTACTTC. Protein sequence: CASSLEGETQYF.

This clonotype was observed a handful of times. The V gene is TRBV5-1, the J gene TRBJ2-7, with D perhaps being TRBD1 or TRBD2 (5 bases each). From germline, CDR1 is SGHRS and CDR2 YFSETQ. The CDR3 totals 16 residues. The V and J ends lost 4 bases and 3 bases respectively, with 20 bases between them. The CDR3 is CASSPTQSRDGYEQYF. In DNA form, the CDR3 reads TGCGCCAGCAGCCCCACTCAGAGCAGGGACGGCTACGAGCAGTACTTC.

This chain links TRBV11-2 with TRBJ2-3; TRBD1 agrees at 10 bases. This CDR3 contains 17 residues. The V gene end was trimmed by 1 base and the J gene end by 4 bases; junction bases not matched to a gene: 8. Germline-derived CDR1 and CDR2 are SGHAT and FQNNGV. The CDR3 sequence: CASSLVGTGAGADTQYF. As DNA, the CDR3 is TGTGCCAGCAGCTTAGTTGGGACAGGGGCCGGCGCAGATACGCAGTATTTT.